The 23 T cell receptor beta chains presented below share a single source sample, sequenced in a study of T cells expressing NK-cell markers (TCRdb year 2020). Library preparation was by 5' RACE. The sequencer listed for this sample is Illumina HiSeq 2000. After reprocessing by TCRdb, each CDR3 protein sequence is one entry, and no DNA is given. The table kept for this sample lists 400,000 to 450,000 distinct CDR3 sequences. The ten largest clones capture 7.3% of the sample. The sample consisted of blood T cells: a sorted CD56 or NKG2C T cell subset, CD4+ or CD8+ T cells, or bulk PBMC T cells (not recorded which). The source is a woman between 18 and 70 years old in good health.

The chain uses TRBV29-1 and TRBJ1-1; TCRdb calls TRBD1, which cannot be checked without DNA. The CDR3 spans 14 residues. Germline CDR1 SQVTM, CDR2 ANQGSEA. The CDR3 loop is CSGRDSLSNTEAFF.

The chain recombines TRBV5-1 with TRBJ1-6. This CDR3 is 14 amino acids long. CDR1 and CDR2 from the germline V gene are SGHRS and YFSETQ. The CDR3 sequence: CASSWGTDDSPLHF.

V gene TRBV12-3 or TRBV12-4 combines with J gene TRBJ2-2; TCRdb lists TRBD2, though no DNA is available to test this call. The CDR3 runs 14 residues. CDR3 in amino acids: CASSSGLAFGELFF.

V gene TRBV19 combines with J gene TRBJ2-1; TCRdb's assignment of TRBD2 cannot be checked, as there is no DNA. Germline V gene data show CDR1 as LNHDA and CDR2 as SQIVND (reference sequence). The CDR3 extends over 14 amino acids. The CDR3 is CASSIFPTSHEQFF.

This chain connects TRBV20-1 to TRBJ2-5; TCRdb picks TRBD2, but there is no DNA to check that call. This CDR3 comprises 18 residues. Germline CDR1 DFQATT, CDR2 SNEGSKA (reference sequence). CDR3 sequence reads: CSAPPGLAGGRGSETQYF.

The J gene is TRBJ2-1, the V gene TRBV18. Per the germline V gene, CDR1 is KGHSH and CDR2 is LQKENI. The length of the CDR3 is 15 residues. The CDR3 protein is CASSLAGLSYNEQFF.

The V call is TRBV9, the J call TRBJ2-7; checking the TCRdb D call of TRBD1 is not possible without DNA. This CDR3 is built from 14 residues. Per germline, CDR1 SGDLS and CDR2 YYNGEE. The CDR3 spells CASSAQDSSYEQYF.

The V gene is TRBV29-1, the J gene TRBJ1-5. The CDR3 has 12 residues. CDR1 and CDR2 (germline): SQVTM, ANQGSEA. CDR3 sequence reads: CSVVWGNQPQHF.

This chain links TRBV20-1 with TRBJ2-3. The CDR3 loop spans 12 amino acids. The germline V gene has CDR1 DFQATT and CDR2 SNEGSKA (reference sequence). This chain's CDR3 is CSAGTSTDTQYF.

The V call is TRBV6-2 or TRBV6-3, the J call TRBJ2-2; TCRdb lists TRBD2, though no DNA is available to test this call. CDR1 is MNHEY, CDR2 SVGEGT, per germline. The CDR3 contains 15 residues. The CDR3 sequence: CASSYLAGGTGELFF.

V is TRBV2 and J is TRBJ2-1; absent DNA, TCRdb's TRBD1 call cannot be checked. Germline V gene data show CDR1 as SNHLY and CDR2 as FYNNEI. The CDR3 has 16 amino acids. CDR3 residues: CASSKRQGLMDNEQFF.

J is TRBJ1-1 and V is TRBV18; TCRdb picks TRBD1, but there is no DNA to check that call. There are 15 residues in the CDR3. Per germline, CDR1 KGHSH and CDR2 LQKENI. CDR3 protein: CASSALTGVNTEAFF.

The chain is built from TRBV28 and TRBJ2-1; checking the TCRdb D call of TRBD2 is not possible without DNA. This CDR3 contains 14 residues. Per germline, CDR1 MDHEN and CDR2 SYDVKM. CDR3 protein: CATSPGLAGFEQFF.

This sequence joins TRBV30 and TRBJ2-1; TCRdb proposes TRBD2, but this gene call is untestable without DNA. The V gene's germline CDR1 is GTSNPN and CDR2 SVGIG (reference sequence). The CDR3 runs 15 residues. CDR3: CASQRRTSGYNEQFF.

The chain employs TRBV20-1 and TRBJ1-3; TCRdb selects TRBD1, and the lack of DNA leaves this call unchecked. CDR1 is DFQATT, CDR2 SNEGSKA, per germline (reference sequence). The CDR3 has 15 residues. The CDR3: CSARTGTGIGNTIYF.

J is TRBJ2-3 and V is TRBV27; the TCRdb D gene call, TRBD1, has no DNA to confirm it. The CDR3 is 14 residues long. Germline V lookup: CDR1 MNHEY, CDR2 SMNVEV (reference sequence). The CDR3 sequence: CASSSRQGLDTQYF.

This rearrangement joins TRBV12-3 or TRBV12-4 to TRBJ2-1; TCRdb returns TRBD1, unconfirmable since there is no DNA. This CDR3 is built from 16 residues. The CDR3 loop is CASSIPTGGPYNEQFF.

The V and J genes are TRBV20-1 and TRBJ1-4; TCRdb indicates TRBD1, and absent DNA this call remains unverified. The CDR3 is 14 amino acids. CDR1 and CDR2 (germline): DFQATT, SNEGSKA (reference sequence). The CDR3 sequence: CSAREAGANEKLFF.

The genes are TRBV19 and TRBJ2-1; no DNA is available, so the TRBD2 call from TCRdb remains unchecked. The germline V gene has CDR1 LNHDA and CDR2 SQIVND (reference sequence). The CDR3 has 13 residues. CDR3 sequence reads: CASRLAGSGEQFF.

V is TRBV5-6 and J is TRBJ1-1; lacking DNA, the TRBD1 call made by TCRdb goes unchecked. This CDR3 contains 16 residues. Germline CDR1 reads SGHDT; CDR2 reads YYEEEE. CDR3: CASSLAETGWYTEAFF. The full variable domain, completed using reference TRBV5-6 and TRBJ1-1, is DAGVTQSPTHLIKTRGQQVTLRCSPKSGHDTVSWYQQALGQGPQFIFQYYEEEERQRGNFPDRFSGHQFPNYSSELNVNALLLGDSALYLCASSLAETGWYTEAFFGQGTRLTVV.

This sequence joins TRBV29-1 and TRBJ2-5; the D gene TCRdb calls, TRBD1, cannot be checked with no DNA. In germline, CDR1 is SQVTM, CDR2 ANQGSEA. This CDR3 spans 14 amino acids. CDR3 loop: CSAIPGQGDETQYF.

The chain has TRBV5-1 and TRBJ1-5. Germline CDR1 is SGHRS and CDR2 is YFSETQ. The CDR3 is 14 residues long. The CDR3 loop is CASSFGGENQPQHF.

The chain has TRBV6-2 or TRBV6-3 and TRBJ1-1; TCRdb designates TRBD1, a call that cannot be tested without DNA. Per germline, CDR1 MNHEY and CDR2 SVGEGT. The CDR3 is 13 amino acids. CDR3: CASNEDRDVEAFF.